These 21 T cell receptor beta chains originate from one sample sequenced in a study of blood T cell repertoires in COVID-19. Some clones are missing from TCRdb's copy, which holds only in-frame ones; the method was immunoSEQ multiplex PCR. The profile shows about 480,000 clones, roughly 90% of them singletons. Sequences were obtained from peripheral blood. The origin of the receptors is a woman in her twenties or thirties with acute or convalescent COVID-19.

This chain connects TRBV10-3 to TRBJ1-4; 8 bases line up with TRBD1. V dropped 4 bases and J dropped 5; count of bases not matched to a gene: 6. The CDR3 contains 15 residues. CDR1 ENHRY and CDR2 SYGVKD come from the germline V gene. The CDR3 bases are TGTGCCATCAGTGTTAGTGGACAGGGCAATGAAAAACTGTTTTTT. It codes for CAISVSGQGNEKLFF.

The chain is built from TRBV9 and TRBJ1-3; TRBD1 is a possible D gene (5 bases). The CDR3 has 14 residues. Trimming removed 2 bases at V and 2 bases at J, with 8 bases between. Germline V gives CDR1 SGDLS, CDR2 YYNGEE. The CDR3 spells CASSVSRAGNTIYF. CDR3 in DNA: TGTGCCAGCAGCGTTTCCAGGGCTGGAAACACCATATATTTT.

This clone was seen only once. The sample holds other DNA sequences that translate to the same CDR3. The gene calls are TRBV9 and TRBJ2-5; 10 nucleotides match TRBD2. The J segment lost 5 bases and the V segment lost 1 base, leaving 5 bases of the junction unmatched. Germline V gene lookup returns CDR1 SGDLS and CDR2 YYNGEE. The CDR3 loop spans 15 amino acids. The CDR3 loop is CASSVSGGVGETQYF. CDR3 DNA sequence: TGTGCCAGCAGCGTAAGCGGGGGGGTCGGTGAGACCCAGTACTTC.

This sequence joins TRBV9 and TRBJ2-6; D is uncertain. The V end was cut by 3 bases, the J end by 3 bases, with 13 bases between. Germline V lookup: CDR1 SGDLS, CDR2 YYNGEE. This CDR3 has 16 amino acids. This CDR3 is CASSAPSVGGANVLTF. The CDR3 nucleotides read TGTGCCAGCAGCGCCCCTAGTGTGGGTGGGGCCAACGTCCTGACTTTC.

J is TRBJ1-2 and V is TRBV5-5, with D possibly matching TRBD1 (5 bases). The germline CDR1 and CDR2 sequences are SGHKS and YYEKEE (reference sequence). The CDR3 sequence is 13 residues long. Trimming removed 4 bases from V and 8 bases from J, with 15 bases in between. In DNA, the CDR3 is TGTGCCAGCAGCAGGATGACAGACGCGGGCTACACCTTC. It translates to CASSRMTDAGYTF.

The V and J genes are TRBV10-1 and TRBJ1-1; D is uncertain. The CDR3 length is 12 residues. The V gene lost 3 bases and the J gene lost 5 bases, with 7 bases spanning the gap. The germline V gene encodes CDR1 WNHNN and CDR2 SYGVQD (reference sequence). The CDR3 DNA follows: TGCGCCAGCAGTGACGGGAAGACTGAAGCTTTCTTT. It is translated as CASSDGKTEAFF.

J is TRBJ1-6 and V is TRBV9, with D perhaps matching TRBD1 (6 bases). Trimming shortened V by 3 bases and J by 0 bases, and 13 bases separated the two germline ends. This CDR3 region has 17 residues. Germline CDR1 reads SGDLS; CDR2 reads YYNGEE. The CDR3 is CASSADTGSSYNSPLHF. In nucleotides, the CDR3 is TGTGCCAGCAGCGCGGATACAGGGAGCTCCTATAATTCACCCCTCCACTTT. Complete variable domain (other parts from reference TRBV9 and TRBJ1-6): DSGVTQTPKHLITATGQRVTLRCSPRSGDLSVYWYQQSLDQGLQFLIQYYNGEERAKGNILERFSAQQFPDLHSELNLSSLELGDSALYFCASSADTGSSYNSPLHFGNGTRLTVT.

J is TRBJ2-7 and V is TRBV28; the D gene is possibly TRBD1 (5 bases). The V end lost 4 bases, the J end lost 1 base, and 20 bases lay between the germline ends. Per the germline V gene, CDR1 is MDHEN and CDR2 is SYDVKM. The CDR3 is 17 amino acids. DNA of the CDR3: TGTGCCAGCAGTTCGCAACCTAAACAGGCAATATCCTACGAGCAGTACTTC. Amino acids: CASSSQPKQAISYEQYF.

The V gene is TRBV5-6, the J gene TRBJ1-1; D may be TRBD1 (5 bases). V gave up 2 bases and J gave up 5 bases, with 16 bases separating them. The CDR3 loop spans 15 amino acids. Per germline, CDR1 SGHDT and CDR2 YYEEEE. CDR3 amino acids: CASSLEQGVGTEAFF. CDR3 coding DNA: TGTGCCAGCAGCTTAGAGCAGGGTGTAGGAACTGAAGCTTTCTTT.

This CDR3 is CASQSSGVPGDTQYF. The CDR3 nucleotides read TGTGCCAGCCAGTCTAGCGGGGTCCCCGGAGATACGCAGTATTTT. The gene calls are TRBV2 and TRBJ2-3; 9 bases fit TRBD2. V was clipped by 8 bases and J by 5 bases; unmatched bases: 11. Germline V gene lookup returns CDR1 SNHLY and CDR2 FYNNEI. The CDR3 runs 15 residues.

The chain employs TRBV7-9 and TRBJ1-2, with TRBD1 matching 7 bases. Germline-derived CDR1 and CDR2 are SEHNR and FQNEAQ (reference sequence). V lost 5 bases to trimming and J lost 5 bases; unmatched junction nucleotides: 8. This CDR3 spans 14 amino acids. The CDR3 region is CASSPTGMAYGYTF. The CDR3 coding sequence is TGTGCCAGCAGCCCGACAGGGATGGCGTATGGCTACACCTTC. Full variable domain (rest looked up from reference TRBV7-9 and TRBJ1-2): DTGVSQNPRHKITKRGQNVTFRCDPISEHNRLYWYRQTLGQGPEFLTYFQNEAQLEKSRLLSDRFSAERPKGSFSTLEIQRTEQGDSAMYLCASSPTGMAYGYTFGSGTRLTVV.

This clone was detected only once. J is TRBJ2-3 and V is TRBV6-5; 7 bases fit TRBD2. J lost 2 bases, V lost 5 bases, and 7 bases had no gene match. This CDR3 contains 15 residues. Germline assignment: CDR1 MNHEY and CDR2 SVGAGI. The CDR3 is CASSMRAGYTDTQYF. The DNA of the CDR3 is TGTGCCAGCAGTATGAGAGCGGGGTACACAGATACGCAGTATTTT.

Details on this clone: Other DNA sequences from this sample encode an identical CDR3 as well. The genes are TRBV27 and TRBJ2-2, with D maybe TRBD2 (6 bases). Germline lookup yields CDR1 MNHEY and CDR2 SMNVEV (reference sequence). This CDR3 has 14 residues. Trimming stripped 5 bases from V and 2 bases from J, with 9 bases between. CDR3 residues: CASSPGGNTGELFF. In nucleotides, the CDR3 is TGTGCCAGCAGTCCCGGGGGAAACACCGGGGAGCTGTTTTTT.

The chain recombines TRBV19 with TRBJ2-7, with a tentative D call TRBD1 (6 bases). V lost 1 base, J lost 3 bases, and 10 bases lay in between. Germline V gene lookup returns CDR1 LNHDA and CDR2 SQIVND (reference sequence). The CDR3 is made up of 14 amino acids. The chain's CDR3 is CASSIAGTNYEQYF. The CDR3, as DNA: TGTGCCAGTAGTATAGCGGGGACAAACTACGAGCAGTACTTC.

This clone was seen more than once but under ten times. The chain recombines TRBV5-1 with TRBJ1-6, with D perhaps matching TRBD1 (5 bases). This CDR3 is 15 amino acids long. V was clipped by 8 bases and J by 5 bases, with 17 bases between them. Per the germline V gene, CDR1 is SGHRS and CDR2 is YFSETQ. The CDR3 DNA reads TGCGCCAGTTCTTCTGATGGGGCCAATAATTCACCCCTCCACTTT. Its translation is CASSSDGANNSPLHF.

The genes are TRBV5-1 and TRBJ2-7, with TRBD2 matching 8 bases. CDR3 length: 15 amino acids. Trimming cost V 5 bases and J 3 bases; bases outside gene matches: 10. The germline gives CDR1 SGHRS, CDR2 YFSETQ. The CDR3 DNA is TGCGCCAGCAGGCCGGGCGGGGGGATATTCTACGAGCAGTACTTC. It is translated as CASRPGGGIFYEQYF.

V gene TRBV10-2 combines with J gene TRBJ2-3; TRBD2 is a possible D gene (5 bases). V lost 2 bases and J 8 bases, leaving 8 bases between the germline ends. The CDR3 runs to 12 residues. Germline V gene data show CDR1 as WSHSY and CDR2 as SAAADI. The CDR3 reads CASSEAAGTQYF. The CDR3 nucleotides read TGCGCCAGCAGTGAGGCCGCGGGTACGCAGTATTTT.

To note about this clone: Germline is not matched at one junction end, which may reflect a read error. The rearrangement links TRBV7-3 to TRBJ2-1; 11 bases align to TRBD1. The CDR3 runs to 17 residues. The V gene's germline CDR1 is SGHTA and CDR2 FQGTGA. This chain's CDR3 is CASSLTSGTGGSHEQFF. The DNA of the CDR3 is TGTGCCAGCAGCCTAACATCCGGGACAGGGGGATCTCATGAGCAGTTCTTC.

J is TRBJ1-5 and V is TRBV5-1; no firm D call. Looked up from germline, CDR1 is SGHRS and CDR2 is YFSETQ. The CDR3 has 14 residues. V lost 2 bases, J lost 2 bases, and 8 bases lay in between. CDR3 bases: TGCGCCAGCAGCTTCACGGGTGGCAATCAGCCCCAGCATTTT. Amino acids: CASSFTGGNQPQHF.

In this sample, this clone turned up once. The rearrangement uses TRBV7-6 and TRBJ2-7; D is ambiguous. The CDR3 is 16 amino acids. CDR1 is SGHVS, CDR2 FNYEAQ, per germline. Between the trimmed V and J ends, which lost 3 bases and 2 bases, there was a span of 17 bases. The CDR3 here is CASSFYPRNRTYEQYF. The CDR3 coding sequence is TGTGCCAGCAGCTTTTACCCCCGAAATAGAACCTACGAGCAGTACTTC.

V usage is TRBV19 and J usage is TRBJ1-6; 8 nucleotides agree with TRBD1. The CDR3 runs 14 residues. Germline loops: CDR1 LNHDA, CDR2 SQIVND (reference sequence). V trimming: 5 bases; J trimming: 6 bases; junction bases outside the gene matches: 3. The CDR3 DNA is TGTGCCAGTAGTCCGACAGGGGCTAATTCACCCCTCCACTTT. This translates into CASSPTGANSPLHF.